These 24 T cell receptor beta chains were sequenced from one sample in a study of PD-L1 blockade in urothelial cancer. The table came from immunoSEQ multiplex PCR; TCRdb's copy has only in-frame clones and leaves some out. The table shows about 40,000 clones, with more than 75% occurring only once. Time point defined: peripheral blood 6 weeks after treatment start. Sequencing used PBMCs, obtained around atezolizumab (anti-PD-L1) treatment. The receptors come from a man aged 65 to 85 with urothelial cancer.

V gene TRBV30 combines with J gene TRBJ1-1; D gene unclear. Germline V gene sequence: CDR1 GTSNPN, CDR2 SVGIG (reference sequence). Trimming stripped 4 bases from V and 8 bases from J, with 17 bases between. This CDR3 has 13 amino acids. The CDR3 is CAWIGGSLFEAFF. The CDR3 region has the DNA TGTGCCTGGATTGGAGGGTCACTCTTCGAAGCTTTCTTT. Variable domain in full (rest from reference TRBV30 and TRBJ1-1): SQTIHQWPATLVQPVGSPLSLECTVEGTSNPNLYWYRQAAGRGLQLLFYSVGIGQISSEVPQNLSASRPQDRQFILSSKKLLLSDSGFYLCAWIGGSLFEAFFGQGTRLTVV.

The chain has TRBV18 and TRBJ1-4, with D possibly being TRBD1 (5 bases). This CDR3 contains 14 residues. V lost 1 base and J 4 bases, leaving 7 bases between the germline ends. The V gene's germline CDR1 is KGHSH and CDR2 LQKENI. CDR3 in DNA: TGTGCCAGCTCACCACTACAGGTTAATGAAAAACTGTTTTTT. Amino acids: CASSPLQVNEKLFF. The variable domain in full, with the rest retrieved from reference TRBV18 and TRBJ1-4, is NAGVMQNPRHLVRRRGQEARLRCSPMKGHSHVYWYRQLPEEGLKFMVYLQKENIIDESGMPKERFSAEFPKEGPSILRIQQVVRGDSAAYFCASSPLQVNEKLFFGSGTQLSVL.

The CDR3 nucleotides are TGCGCCAGCAGCTTTCAGAGCGGGGGGGACAATGAGCAGTTCTTC. It is translated as CASSFQSGGDNEQFF. This chain connects TRBV5-1 to TRBJ2-1, with 10 bases aligning to TRBD2. Germline CDR1 is SGHRS and CDR2 is YFSETQ. CDR3 length: 15 amino acids. J lost 5 bases, V lost 2 bases, and 4 bases had no gene match.

The genes are TRBV15 and TRBJ2-7; 7 bases are shared with TRBD1. The CDR3 spans 14 residues. Germline CDR1 and CDR2: LNHNV and YYDKDF (reference sequence). Unmatched junction bases numbered 3, after V lost 4 bases and J lost 0 bases. The CDR3, as DNA: TGTGCCACCAGCATGGACAGGAACTCCTACGAGCAGTACTTC. Protein sequence: CATSMDRNSYEQYF.

The J gene is TRBJ2-2, the V gene TRBV7-2; 7 bases fit TRBD1. Per the germline V gene, CDR1 is SGHTA and CDR2 is FQGNSA. The V gene end was trimmed by 5 bases and the J gene end by 0 bases; junction bases not matched to a gene: 3. This CDR3 spans 15 amino acids. The CDR3 sequence: CASSQDRPNTGELFF. CDR3 sequence (DNA): TGTGCCAGCAGCCAGGACAGGCCGAACACCGGGGAGCTGTTTTTT.

This sequence joins TRBV4-1 and TRBJ2-7, with 12 bases identical to TRBD2. The V segment lost 1 base and the J segment 3 bases; nucleotides outside the gene matches: 10. The CDR3 covers 18 residues. Germline V gene data show CDR1 as MGHRA and CDR2 as YSYEKL. The CDR3, as DNA: TGCGCCAGCAGCCAAGGACTAGCGGGAGAGTTTGGGGTCTACGAGCAGTACTTC. This sequence encodes CASSQGLAGEFGVYEQYF.

The rearrangement uses TRBV18 and TRBJ2-3; TRBD1 matches 10 bases. This CDR3 comprises 16 residues. Germline CDR1 KGHSH, CDR2 LQKENI. V dropped 2 bases and J dropped 5; count of bases not matched to a gene: 7. The CDR3 DNA is TGTGCCAGCTCACCAGGGGACAGGGGATGGGAAGATACGCAGTATTTT. Amino acids: CASSPGDRGWEDTQYF.

The chain joins TRBV25-1 to TRBJ2-7, with 12 bases fitting TRBD1. The CDR3 runs 15 residues. Germline trimming cut 4 bases from V and 5 bases from J; bases unmatched to any gene: 6. Germline V gives CDR1 MGHDK, CDR2 SYGVNS. CDR3: CASSVGTGGLNEQYF. The CDR3 DNA reads as TGTGCCAGCAGTGTGGGGACAGGGGGCTTGAACGAGCAGTACTTC.

The chain joins TRBV2 to TRBJ1-4; TRBD1 matches at 7 bases. Trimming at V came to 5 bases and at J to 0 bases, leaving 3 bases not matched to a gene. In germline, CDR1 is SNHLY, CDR2 FYNNEI. CDR3 length: 15 amino acids. CDR3 nucleotide sequence: TGTGCCAGCAGTCTGAGGGGGCCAACTAATGAAAAACTGTTTTTT. It is translated as CASSLRGPTNEKLFF.

This chain connects TRBV4-2 to TRBJ1-2; D is ambiguous. Between the trimmed V and J ends, which lost 0 bases and 8 bases, there was a span of 13 bases. This CDR3 has 14 residues. In germline, CDR1 is LGHNA, CDR2 YNFKEQ. The CDR3 loop reads CASSQDPAARGYTF. The CDR3 DNA reads as TGTGCCAGCAGCCAAGATCCGGCAGCGAGAGGCTACACCTTC.

The V call is TRBV19, the J call TRBJ1-1, with a possible D match to TRBD1 (6 bases). The CDR3 is made up of 17 amino acids. Germline V gene sequence: CDR1 LNHDA, CDR2 SQIVND (reference sequence). Trimming cost V 5 bases and J 0 bases, with 19 bases left between them. DNA for the CDR3: TGTGCCAGTAGTGCTCGCTTACAGGGAAGGATGAACACTGAAGCTTTCTTT. Residues: CASSARLQGRMNTEAFF.

This chain connects TRBV5-1 to TRBJ2-1, with TRBD2 matching over 9 bases. J gave up 4 bases and V 5 bases, and 7 bases lay outside the gene matches. The CDR3 is made up of 15 amino acids. CDR1 SGHRS and CDR2 YFSETQ come from the germline V gene. CDR3 region: CASSRASGEYNEQFF. DNA for the CDR3: TGCGCCAGCAGTCGTGCTAGCGGGGAGTACAATGAGCAGTTCTTC.

The V gene is TRBV2, the J gene TRBJ2-2, with D perhaps matching TRBD2 (5 bases). Germline lookup yields CDR1 SNHLY and CDR2 FYNNEI. The V end lost 6 bases, the J end lost 7 bases, and 18 bases lay between the germline ends. CDR3 length equals 15 residues. CDR3 in amino acids: CASRPAEGMGGELFF. For the CDR3, the DNA is TGTGCCAGCAGGCCCGCCGAGGGTATGGGCGGGGAGCTGTTTTTT.

This chain uses TRBV18 with TRBJ2-3; 15 bases map to TRBD2. CDR3 length: 16 amino acids. CDR1 and CDR2 from the germline V gene are KGHSH and LQKENI. V dropped 2 bases and J dropped 4; count of bases not matched to a gene: 1. The CDR3 is CASSPGLAGGPDTQYF. The CDR3 coding sequence is TGTGCCAGCTCACCAGGACTAGCGGGAGGGCCAGATACGCAGTATTTT.

The chain joins TRBV5-4 to TRBJ2-2; 8 positions agree with TRBD2. Germline V gene data show CDR1 as SGHNT and CDR2 as YYREEE (reference sequence). This CDR3 region has 16 residues. The J segment lost 5 bases and the V segment lost 1 base, leaving 7 bases of the junction unmatched. CDR3 sequence reads: CASSLWAGGRTGELFF. DNA for the CDR3: TGTGCCAGCAGCTTGTGGGCGGGAGGAAGGACCGGGGAGCTGTTTTTT.

The chain recombines TRBV10-3 with TRBJ1-5; D perhaps matches TRBD1 (5 bases). This CDR3 is 13 amino acids long. Germline V lookup: CDR1 ENHRY, CDR2 SYGVKD. The V end was cut by 6 bases, the J end by 6 bases, with 12 bases between. This CDR3 is CAISDSVGQPQHF. In DNA, the CDR3 is TGTGCCATCAGCGACAGTGTGGGTCAGCCCCAGCATTTT.

V gene TRBV6-6 combines with J gene TRBJ2-7; D is possibly TRBD1 (5 bases). There are 15 residues in the CDR3. Germline CDR1 is MNHNY and CDR2 is SVGAGI (reference sequence). Trimming removed 4 bases from V and 0 bases from J, with 13 bases in between. CDR3 nucleotides: TGTGCCAGCAGTTCTGGACACTCCGCCTCCTACGAGCAGTACTTC. It specifies CASSSGHSASYEQYF.

The J gene is TRBJ2-5, the V gene TRBV9; 7 bases are shared with TRBD2. CDR3 length equals 17 residues. Germline V gives CDR1 SGDLS, CDR2 YYNGEE. V gave up 3 bases and J gave up 5 bases; unmatched junction bases: 16. CDR3 DNA: TGTGCCAGCAGCGGCCTAGAGGGAGCGGGAAACAGGGAGACCCAGTACTTC. Its translation: CASSGLEGAGNRETQYF.

This chain links TRBV28 with TRBJ2-5, with D perhaps TRBD1 (6 bases). V was cut by 6 bases and J by 0 bases, with 14 bases left in between. Per germline, CDR1 MDHEN and CDR2 SYDVKM. The CDR3 is 15 residues long. In DNA, the CDR3 is TGTGCCAGCAGCCCTGCGCAGGGGTACCAAGAGACCCAGTACTTC. This translates into CASSPAQGYQETQYF.

The chain uses TRBV19 and TRBJ1-3; 8 bases agree with TRBD1. Germline loops: CDR1 LNHDA, CDR2 SQIVND (reference sequence). The CDR3 runs 14 residues. V shed 7 bases and J 2 bases; nucleotides not matched to a gene: 4. The CDR3 bases are TGTGCCAGTACCAACAGGGGGGCTGGAAACACCATATATTTT. As protein: CASTNRGAGNTIYF.

The CDR3 loop is CASSLVQGGYGYTF. The CDR3 DNA is TGCGCCAGCAGCTTGGTACAGGGCGGCTATGGCTACACCTTC. The chain joins TRBV5-1 to TRBJ1-2; maybe TRBD1 (6 bases). Trimming removed 0 bases at V and 4 bases at J, with 10 bases between. Germline V lookup: CDR1 SGHRS, CDR2 YFSETQ. The CDR3 covers 14 residues.

The rearrangement links TRBV5-1 to TRBJ2-3, with a weak D call TRBD1 (5 bases). CDR1 is SGHRS, CDR2 YFSETQ, per germline. This CDR3 comprises 14 residues. The V and J ends lost 2 bases and 0 bases respectively, with 7 bases between them. Written as DNA, the CDR3 is TGCGCCAGCAGCTTTGGACAAAGCACAGATACGCAGTATTTT. It specifies CASSFGQSTDTQYF. The variable domain in full, completed from reference TRBV5-1 and TRBJ2-3, reads KAGVTQTPRYLIKTRGQQVTLSCSPISGHRSVSWYQQTPGQGLQFLFEYFSETQRNKGNFPGRFSGRQFSNSRSEMNVSTLELGDSALYLCASSFGQSTDTQYFGPGTRLTVL.

The chain uses TRBV7-2 and TRBJ2-1; possibly TRBD2 for D (6 bases). Between the trimmed V and J ends, which lost 5 bases and 5 bases, there was a span of 16 bases. The germline CDR1 and CDR2 sequences are SGHTA and FQGNSA. The CDR3 sequence is 15 residues long. CDR3 amino acids: CASSPWASVNNEQFF. CDR3 sequence (DNA): TGTGCCAGCAGCCCCTGGGCTAGCGTGAACAATGAGCAGTTCTTC.

V gene TRBV7-9 combines with J gene TRBJ2-2; the D gene is possibly TRBD2 (5 bases). The CDR3 consists of 16 residues. Trimming shortened V by 1 base and J by 8 bases, and 17 bases separated the two germline ends. CDR1 is SEHNR, CDR2 FQNEAQ, per germline (reference sequence). CDR3 region: CASSLGAVSRPGELFF. The CDR3 nucleotides read TGTGCCAGCAGCTTAGGAGCGGTATCCCGCCCGGGGGAGCTGTTTTTT.